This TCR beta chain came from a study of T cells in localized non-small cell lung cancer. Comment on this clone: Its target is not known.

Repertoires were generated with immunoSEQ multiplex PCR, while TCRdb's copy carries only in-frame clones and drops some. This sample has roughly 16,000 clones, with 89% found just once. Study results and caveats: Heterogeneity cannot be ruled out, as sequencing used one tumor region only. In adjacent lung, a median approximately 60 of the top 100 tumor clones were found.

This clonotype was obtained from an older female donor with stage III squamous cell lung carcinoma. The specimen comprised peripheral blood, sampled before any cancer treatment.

The CDR3 loop is CASSERTGSLEQYF. CDR3 DNA sequence: TGTGCCAGCAGTGAACGGACAGGGTCACTCGAGCAGTACTTC. The chain carries TRBV2 and TRBJ2-7; 8 bases agree with TRBD1. Germline V lookup: CDR1 SNHLY, CDR2 FYNNEI. The CDR3 spans 14 residues. The J segment lost 6 bases and the V segment lost 2 bases, leaving 6 bases of the junction unmatched.